This TCR beta chain was sequenced for a study of neurological immune-mediated disorders. Broader study findings: CDR3 amino acid sequences of expanded clones were not shared across subjects, a result suggesting private repertoires in all groups.

Each TCR transcript was tagged with a 10-nucleotide random UMI during 5'RACE. A single record per CDR3 protein comes from TCRdb applying MiXCR to the 5' RACE reads. Counted here are roughly 100,000 distinct CDR3 sequences, about 10% occurring once; the ten biggest clones make up under 4%. The CDR3 sequence is 14 residues long. CDR1 SGHRS and CDR2 YFSETQ come from the germline V gene. V dropped 5 bases and J dropped 6; count of bases not matched to a gene: 9. The time point denotes: longitudinal time-point 3. This clonotype was observed many times. The antigen is not known. The J gene is TRBJ2-3, the V gene TRBV5-1; 7 bases line up with TRBD1. Sequences were obtained from PBMCs. This TCR was recovered from a female donor with HTLV-1-associated myelopathy (HAM/TSP). The CDR3 spells CASRAARQGDTQYF. The CDR3 bases are TGCGCCAGCAGGGCCGCCCGACAGGGCGATACGCAGTATTTT.